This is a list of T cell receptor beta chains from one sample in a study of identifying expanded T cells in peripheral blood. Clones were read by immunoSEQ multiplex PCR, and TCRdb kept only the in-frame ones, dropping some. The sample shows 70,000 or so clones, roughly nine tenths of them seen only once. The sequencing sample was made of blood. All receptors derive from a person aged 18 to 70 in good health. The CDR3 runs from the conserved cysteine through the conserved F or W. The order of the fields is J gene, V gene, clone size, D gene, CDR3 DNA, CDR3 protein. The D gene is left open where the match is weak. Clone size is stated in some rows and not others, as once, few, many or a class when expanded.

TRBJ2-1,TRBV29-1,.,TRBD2,TGCAGCGTGGTTAGCGGGGGCTCCTACAATGAGCAGTTCTTC,CSVVSGGSYNEQFF
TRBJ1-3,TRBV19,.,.,TGTGCCAGTAGTATAGGGGAGTCTGGAAACACCATATATTTT,CASSIGESGNTIYF
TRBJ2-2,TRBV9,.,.,TGTGCCAGCAGCGCACAATCGACAGGCGGCACCGGGGAGCTGTTTTTT,CASSAQSTGGTGELFF
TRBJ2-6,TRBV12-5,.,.,TGTGCTAGTGGTTGGCGCAGGGGGAGGCTCTCTGGGGCCAACGTCCTGACTTTC,CASGWRRGRLSGANVLTF
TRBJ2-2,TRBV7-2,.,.,TGTGCCAGCAGCCCCGATGGGAACACCGGGGAGCTGTTTTTT,CASSPDGNTGELFF
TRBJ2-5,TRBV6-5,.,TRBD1,TGTGCCAGCAGTTGGGGGACAGGGGGCAAAGAGACCCAGTACTTC,CASSWGTGGKETQYF
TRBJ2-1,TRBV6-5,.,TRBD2,TGTGCCAGCAGTCCGGGACTAGCGGGTTACAATGAGCAGTTCTTC,CASSPGLAGYNEQFF
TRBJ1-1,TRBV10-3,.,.,TGTGCCATCAGATACAGGGAAGAGAACACTGAAGCTTTCTTT,CAIRYREENTEAFF
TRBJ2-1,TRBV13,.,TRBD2,TGTGCCAGCAGCCGACCAACTAGCGGGGGCAAGGGTGATGAGCAGTTCTTC,CASSRPTSGGKGDEQFF
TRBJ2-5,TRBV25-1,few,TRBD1,TGTGCCAGCAGTGAATCTGGGACAGGCCAAGAGACCCAGTACTTC,CASSESGTGQETQYF
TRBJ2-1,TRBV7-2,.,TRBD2,TGTGCCAGCAGCCCTCTATTACTAGCGGGAGGTTACAATGAGCAGTTCTTC,CASSPLLLAGGYNEQFF
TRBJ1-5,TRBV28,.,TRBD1,TGTGCCAGCAGTTTACGTCGACAGGGAACTTGGCAGCCCCAGCATTTT,CASSLRRQGTWQPQHF
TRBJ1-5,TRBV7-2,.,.,TGTGCCAGCAGCTTAGATTCAGGGAAACAGCCCCAGCATTTT,CASSLDSGKQPQHF
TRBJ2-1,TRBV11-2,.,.,TGTGCCAGCAGCTCCTCCCGTGAGCAGTTCTTC,CASSSSREQFF
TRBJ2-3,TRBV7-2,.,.,TGTGCCAGCAGCTTCCTCGGCGGGGACACAGATACGCAGTATTTT,CASSFLGGDTDTQYF
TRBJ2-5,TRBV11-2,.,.,TGTGCCAGCAGCTTAGTATCGTGGGAGACCCAGTACTTC,CASSLVSWETQYF
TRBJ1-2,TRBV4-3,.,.,TGCGCCAGCAGCCAAGATGGTCCAGAAGACTATGGCTACACCTTC,CASSQDGPEDYGYTF
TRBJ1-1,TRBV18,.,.,TGTGCCAGCTCATCGGGGGGTGACACTGAAGCTTTCTTT,CASSSGGDTEAFF
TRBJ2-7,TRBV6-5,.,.,TGTGCCAGCACCAGACAGTCAAGCTCCTACGAGCAGTACTTC,CASTRQSSSYEQYF
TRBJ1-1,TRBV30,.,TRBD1,TGTGCAAGACAGGGTGGCACTGAAGCTTTCTTT,CARQGGTEAFF
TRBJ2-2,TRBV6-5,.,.,TGTGCCAGCAGACAGGAATCCGGGGAGCTGTTTTTT,CASRQESGELFF
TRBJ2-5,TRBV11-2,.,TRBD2,TGTGCCAGCAGCTTAGATTCTGAGACTAGCGGAGAGACCCAGTACTTC,CASSLDSETSGETQYF
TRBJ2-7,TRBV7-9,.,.,TGTGCCAGCAGCTTCGGCCACCGGGACACGGCCTACGAGCAGTACTTC,CASSFGHRDTAYEQYF
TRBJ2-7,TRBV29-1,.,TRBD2,TGCAGCGTCGGACCCCGACTAGCGGGGACTTCCGAGCAGTACTTC,CSVGPRLAGTSEQYF
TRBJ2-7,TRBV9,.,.,TGTGCCAGCAGCGTGCTCGACAGTTCCTACGAGCAGTACTTC,CASSVLDSSYEQYF
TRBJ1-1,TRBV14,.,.,TGTGCCAGCAGCCCACTAGGGGTGAACACTGAAGCTTTCTTT,CASSPLGVNTEAFF
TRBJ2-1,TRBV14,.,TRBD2,TGTGCCAGCAGCCAACGCGAACGGGCTAGCGGGAGGCCCAATGAGCAGTTCTTC,CASSQRERASGRPNEQFF
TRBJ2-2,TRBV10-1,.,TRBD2,TGCGCCAGCAGTGATCCGCGGGGGGGCCTTGGGACCGGGGAGCTGTTTTTT,CASSDPRGGLGTGELFF
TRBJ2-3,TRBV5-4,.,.,TGTGCCAGCAGCCTCGGTTACACAGATACGCAGTATTTT,CASSLGYTDTQYF
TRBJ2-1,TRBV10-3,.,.,TGTGCCATCAGTGAGTCCGGCGGGCTACGGGGGGAGCAGTTCTTC,CAISESGGLRGEQFF
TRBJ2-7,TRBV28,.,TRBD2,TGTGCCAGCAGGCAGGCTAGCGGGAGGAACGAGCAGTACTTC,CASRQASGRNEQYF
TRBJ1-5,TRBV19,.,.,TGTGCCAGTAGTATAGACGGCCAAAATCAGCCCCAGCATTTT,CASSIDGQNQPQHF
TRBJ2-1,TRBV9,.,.,TGTGCCAGCAGCCCAGAGGGGGGAGGGGAGCAGTTCTTC,CASSPEGGGEQFF
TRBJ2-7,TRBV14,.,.,TGTGCCAGCAGCCAAACTACCACAGGAAAGCAGTACTTC,CASSQTTTGKQYF
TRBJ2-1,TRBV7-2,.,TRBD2,TGTGCCAGCAGCTTAGGCGGCGGGGGCTCCTACAATGAGCAGTTCTTC,CASSLGGGGSYNEQFF
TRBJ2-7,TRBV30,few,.,TGTGCCTGGAGTTGGGAGCACTACGAGCAGTACTTC,CAWSWEHYEQYF
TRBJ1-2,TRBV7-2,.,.,TGTGCCAGCAGCTTATATGCAGGAGAAAACTATGGCTACACCTTC,CASSLYAGENYGYTF
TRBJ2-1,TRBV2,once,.,TGTGCCAGCGCCAGGGCTGTAAACTCCTACAATGAGCAGTTCTTC,CASARAVNSYNEQFF
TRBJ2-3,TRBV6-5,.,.,TGTGCCAGCAGTTACAGAGCGCAGAGCACAGATACGCAGTATTTT,CASSYRAQSTDTQYF
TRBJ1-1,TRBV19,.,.,TGTGCCAGTGGGAAGGGGGGAGCTTTCTTT,CASGKGGAFF
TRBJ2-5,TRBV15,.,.,TGTGCCACCAGCAGAGATCGAGAGACCCAGTACTTC,CATSRDRETQYF
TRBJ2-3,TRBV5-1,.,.,TGCGCCAGCAGCTTGAGAGACAGGACAACAGATACGCAGTATTTT,CASSLRDRTTDTQYF
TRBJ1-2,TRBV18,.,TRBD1,TGTGCCAGCTCACCATCAGGGGGGCGGTATGGCTACACCTTC,CASSPSGGRYGYTF
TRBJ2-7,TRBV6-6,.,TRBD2,TGTGCCAGCAGGAGACCCACTAGCGGGGGCCTCTACGAGCAGTACTTC,CASRRPTSGGLYEQYF
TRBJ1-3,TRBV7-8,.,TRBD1,TGTGCCAGCAGCTTAGGACAAAGATCCGGGACAGCTGGAAACACCATATATTTT,CASSLGQRSGTAGNTIYF
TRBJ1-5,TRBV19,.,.,TGTGCCAGTAGTCAGAATCAGCCCCAGCATTTT,CASSQNQPQHF
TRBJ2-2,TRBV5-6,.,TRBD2,TGTGCCAGCAGCTTGGAGGCGGGGGGGACCGGGGAGCTGTTTTTT,CASSLEAGGTGELFF
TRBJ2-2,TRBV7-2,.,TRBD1,TGTGCCAGCAGCTTAGGACAGGGAACCGGGGAGCTGTTTTTT,CASSLGQGTGELFF
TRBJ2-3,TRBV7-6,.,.,TGTGCCAGCAGCTTAGGATTTTGGGAAAGTTGGACAGATACGCAGTATTTT,CASSLGFWESWTDTQYF
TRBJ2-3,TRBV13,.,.,TGTGCCAGCAGCTTAGACGGGAGACCCCGCACAGATACGCAGTATTTT,CASSLDGRPRTDTQYF
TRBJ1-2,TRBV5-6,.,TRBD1,TGTGCCAGCAGCTTATACGGACAGGGAGGGAACTATGGCTACACCTTC,CASSLYGQGGNYGYTF